These 3 T cell receptor beta chains share one sample of origin, sequenced in a study of blood T cell repertoires in COVID-19. The data were produced by immunoSEQ multiplex PCR, yet TCRdb's version contains in-frame clones alone and is incomplete. The sample contains 210,000 or so clones, roughly 87% of which appear only once. The material sequenced was peripheral blood. The origin of the receptors is a middle-aged man with active or convalescent COVID-19.

The chain couples TRBV5-1 to TRBJ1-2; 10 nucleotides match TRBD1. The germline V gene encodes CDR1 SGHRS and CDR2 YFSETQ. The CDR3 is made up of 14 amino acids. Trimming at V came to 3 bases and at J to 4 bases, leaving 3 bases not matched to a gene. The CDR3 DNA is TGCGCCAGCAGCTGGGACAGGGGATCCTATGGCTACACCTTC. Translation: CASSWDRGSYGYTF.

This clone occurred a few times. The V call is TRBV5-4, the J call TRBJ1-4; D is uncertain. V was cut by 4 bases and J by 4 bases, with 14 bases left in between. This CDR3 spans 15 amino acids. The germline V gene encodes CDR1 SGHNT and CDR2 YYREEE (reference sequence). CDR3: CASSRGDRYNEKLFF. The CDR3 DNA reads as TGTGCCAGCAGCCGGGGTGACCGTTATAATGAAAAACTGTTTTTT.

V and J are TRBV19 and TRBJ2-3; 11 nucleotides align to TRBD2. CDR3 size: 13 residues. Losses at the gene ends were 5 bases for V and 12 bases for J; bases not matched to a gene: 7. Per germline, CDR1 LNHDA and CDR2 SQIVND (reference sequence). The CDR3 DNA sequence: TGTGCCAGTAGTTCGCAACTAGCGGGGGTCCAGTATTTT. Translating it yields CASSSQLAGVQYF.